One sample yielded the 28 T cell receptor beta chains listed below, sequenced in a study of early T cells in non-severe SARS-CoV-2 infection. TCRdb re-analysed the 5' RACE reads in MiXCR, keeping a single row per CDR3 protein. The sample has some 76,000 distinct CDR3 sequences; approximately 15% are singletons. The specimen sequenced was whole blood. These receptors all come from an adult who was a healthcare worker with PCR-confirmed SARS-CoV-2 infection or an uninfected control (not recorded which).

A few counts support this clonotype. The rearrangement links TRBV20-1 to TRBJ1-6; D is unclear. CDR1 and CDR2 from the germline V gene are DFQATT and SNEGSKA (reference sequence). The CDR3 totals 12 residues. The chain's CDR3 is CGCGELNSPLHF. CDR3 in DNA: TGCGGCTGTGGGGAGCTTAATTCACCCCTCCACTTT.

The rearrangement uses TRBV6-2 or TRBV6-3 and TRBJ2-2; the D is unclear. The germline V gene has CDR1 MNHEY and CDR2 SVGEGT. CDR3 length: 14 residues. V was shortened by 4 bases and J by 6 bases, with 12 bases between the two germline ends. DNA for the CDR3: TGTGCCAGCAGTTTAAACCAGCCCCCCGGGGAGCTGTTTTTT. Its translation: CASSLNQPPGELFF.

The chain employs TRBV29-1 and TRBJ2-1; D may match TRBD1 or TRBD2 (6 bases each). The germline V and J ends were trimmed by 8 bases and 7 bases, with 15 bases remaining between them. The CDR3 length is 12 residues. In germline, CDR1 is SQVTM, CDR2 ANQGSEA. Here the CDR3 reads CSLEGGGNEQFF. The CDR3 DNA follows: TGCAGCCTCGAGGGGGGCGGTAATGAGCAGTTCTTC.

V and J are TRBV11-2 and TRBJ2-1; tentative D call: TRBD2 (7 bases). CDR3 size: 16 residues. Germline V lookup: CDR1 SGHAT, CDR2 FQNNGV. V lost 5 bases and J 6 bases, leaving 20 bases between the germline ends. The CDR3 DNA is TGTGCCAGCAGCCTCAGGGGTGCGGGGGCCATCAATGAGCAGTTCTTC. Translating it yields CASSLRGAGAINEQFF. Together with reference TRBV11-2 and TRBJ2-1, the CDR3 gives the full variable domain: EAGVAQSPRYKIIEKRQSVAFWCNPISGHATLYWYQQILGQGPKLLIQFQNNGVVDDSQLPKDRFSAERLKGVDSTLKIQPAKLEDSAVYLCASSLRGAGAINEQFFGPGTRLTVL.

In this sample, this clonotype turned up a few times. CDR3 loop: CASSQEGRQGAFF. In nucleotides, the CDR3 is TGTGCCAGCAGCCAAGAGGGGAGACAGGGTGCTTTCTTT. The chain uses TRBV3-1 and TRBJ1-1, with 7 bases aligning to TRBD1. The CDR3 is 13 residues long. With V trimmed by 0 bases and J by 11 bases, 6 bases remained unmatched. Germline values: CDR1 LGHDT, CDR2 YNNKEL (reference sequence).

The V gene is TRBV6-2 or TRBV6-3, the J gene TRBJ1-5; D is ambiguous. The germline V and J ends were trimmed by 5 bases and 3 bases, with 11 bases remaining between them. The CDR3 covers 14 residues. CDR1 and CDR2 from the germline V gene are MNHEY and SVGEGT. CDR3: CASSDVLVNQPQHF. DNA of the CDR3: TGTGCCAGCAGTGACGTCTTAGTCAATCAGCCCCAGCATTTT.

This clonotype occurred a few times. V gene TRBV7-3 combines with J gene TRBJ2-7, with TRBD1 matching over 8 bases. The J segment lost 3 bases and the V segment lost 5 bases, leaving 3 bases of the junction unmatched. This CDR3 spans 13 amino acids. Germline CDR1 reads SGHTA; CDR2 reads FQGTGA. The CDR3 here is CASSPGTGYEQYF. The CDR3 DNA reads as TGTGCCAGCAGCCCAGGGACAGGCTACGAGCAGTACTTC. The whole variable domain, remainder taken from reference TRBV7-3 and TRBJ2-7, is GAGVSQTPSNKVTEKGKYVELRCDPISGHTALYWYRQSLGQGPEFLIYFQGTGAADDSGLPNDRFFAVRPEGSVSTLKIQRTERGDSAVYLCASSPGTGYEQYFGPGTRLTVT.

This clonotype was picked up a small number of times. This rearrangement joins TRBV7-2 to TRBJ1-2; 9 nucleotides agree with TRBD1. The junction had 7 bases not matched to a gene; V was cut back by 4 bases and J by 4 bases. The CDR3 contains 15 residues. In germline, CDR1 is SGHTA, CDR2 FQGNSA. The CDR3 protein is CASSSHPGQGYGYTF. The DNA of the CDR3 is TGTGCCAGCAGCTCCCATCCGGGACAGGGCTATGGCTACACCTTC.

This clonotype has at least ten counts. This rearrangement joins TRBV6-1 to TRBJ1-1; maybe TRBD1 (6 bases). Germline V CDR1 and CDR2: MNHNS, SASEGT. The length of the CDR3 is 15 residues. V was shortened by 5 bases and J by 2 bases, with 15 bases between the two germline ends. The DNA for the CDR3 is TGTGCCAGCAGTCTAAGCAGGGGAACTAACACTGAAGCTTTCTTT. Its protein product is CASSLSRGTNTEAFF.

This clonotype came up many times. The chain carries TRBV6-5 and TRBJ1-2; TRBD1 aligns across 7 bases. The J segment lost 2 bases and the V segment lost 6 bases, leaving 6 bases of the junction unmatched. CDR1 is MNHEY and CDR2 is SVGAGI in the germline V gene. The CDR3 covers 14 residues. CDR3 residues: CASREPQGNYGYTF. In DNA, the CDR3 is TGTGCCAGCAGGGAACCACAGGGGAACTATGGCTACACCTTC.

This clonotype was recorded at least ten times. The V and J genes are TRBV13 and TRBJ1-1; D might be TRBD1 (5 bases). CDR3 size: 14 residues. CDR1 PRHDT and CDR2 FYEKMQ come from the germline V gene (reference sequence). V was shortened by 4 bases and J by 1 base, with 10 bases between the two germline ends. The CDR3 sequence is CASSSLGGNTEAFF. In DNA form, the CDR3 reads TGTGCCAGCAGCTCCCTTGGGGGGAACACTGAAGCTTTCTTT.

In its sample, this clonotype was seen a few times. The rearrangement links TRBV28 to TRBJ2-7, with TRBD1 matching 8 bases. The germline CDR1 and CDR2 sequences are MDHEN and SYDVKM. The CDR3 spans 13 residues. V lost 3 bases, J lost 3 bases, and 1 base stayed unmatched. CDR3 sequence: CASSLGQVYEQYF. DNA of the CDR3: TGTGCCAGCAGTTTGGGACAGGTCTACGAGCAGTACTTC.

Note on this clonotype: A single base separates this from a much larger clone, so it may be a read error. This chain uses TRBV20-1 with TRBJ2-7; 8 nucleotides match TRBD2. The CDR3 is 14 residues long. With 2 bases clipped from V and 3 bases from J, the junction kept 6 bases outside the gene matches. The germline gives CDR1 DFQATT, CDR2 SNEGSKA (reference sequence). CDR3 DNA: TGCAGTGCTAGACACCGACTAGCGAACTACGAGCAGTACTTC. Protein: CSARHRLANYEQYF.

This clonotype was detected many times. This sequence joins TRBV20-1 and TRBJ2-5; 9 positions match TRBD2. In germline, CDR1 is DFQATT, CDR2 SNEGSKA (reference sequence). J was trimmed by 2 bases and V by 3 bases; bases with no gene match: 13. This CDR3 spans 17 amino acids. The CDR3: CSASRTGSGGGQETQYF. CDR3 coding DNA: TGCAGTGCTAGTAGGACGGGTAGCGGGGGAGGACAAGAGACCCAGTACTTC.

This clonotype was seen only a few times. The chain joins TRBV19 to TRBJ1-2; D not certain. The V gene lost 6 bases and the J gene lost 4 bases, with 12 bases spanning the gap. In germline, CDR1 is LNHDA, CDR2 SQIVND (reference sequence). The CDR3 spans 13 residues. The CDR3 spells CASRAERFYGYTF. The CDR3 DNA sequence: TGTGCCAGTAGGGCAGAAAGATTCTATGGCTACACCTTC.

This clonotype showed up just once. CDR3: CSATIGKGYYEQYF. In DNA, the CDR3 is TGCAGTGCTACTATTGGGAAGGGTTACTACGAGCAGTACTTC. The genes are TRBV20-1 and TRBJ2-7; D gene uncertain. The CDR3 extends over 14 amino acids. Germline CDR1 and CDR2: DFQATT and SNEGSKA (reference sequence). V lost 4 bases to trimming and J lost 3 bases, with 16 bases between them.

This clonotype was detected a few times. The J gene is TRBJ2-3, the V gene TRBV19; possibly TRBD2 for D (6 bases). CDR1 is LNHDA and CDR2 is SQIVND in the germline V gene (reference sequence). The CDR3 sequence is 16 residues long. The ends were cut back, 5 bases at V and 0 bases at J, with 15 bases in the middle. CDR3 nucleotide sequence: TGTGCCAGTAGTCTACGGACTACCTCTAGCACAGATACGCAGTATTTT. Translating it yields CASSLRTTSSTDTQYF.

This clonotype was seen a handful of times. The rearrangement uses TRBV7-9 and TRBJ2-3; D ambiguous. Trimming pared 6 bases from V and 2 bases from J, leaving 6 bases between. From germline, CDR1 is SEHNR and CDR2 FQNEAQ (reference sequence). The CDR3 totals 12 residues. The CDR3 nucleotides read TGTGCCAGCAGGATAGCCACAGATACGCAGTATTTT. It translates to CASRIATDTQYF. The full variable domain, rest sourced from reference TRBV7-9 and TRBJ2-3, is DTGVSQNPRHKITKRGQNVTFRCDPISEHNRLYWYRQTLGQGPEFLTYFQNEAQLEKSRLLSDRFSAERPKGSFSTLEIQRTEQGDSAMYLCASRIATDTQYFGPGTRLTVL.

The chain links TRBV7-8 to TRBJ2-3; D possibly corresponds to TRBD2 (5 bases). Germline CDR1 is SGHVS and CDR2 is FQNEAQ. The CDR3 sequence is 16 residues long. Trimming shortened V by 2 bases and J by 2 bases, and 14 bases separated the two germline ends. The CDR3 DNA follows: TGTGCCAGCAGCTTACTGGACGGGGTCTCCACAGATACGCAGTATTTT. Translation: CASSLLDGVSTDTQYF.

This clonotype was picked up many times. The genes are TRBV6-4 and TRBJ1-1, with a weak D call TRBD1 (5 bases). The germline V gene has CDR1 MRHNA and CDR2 SNTAGT. This CDR3 comprises 15 residues. The V end was cut by 4 bases, the J end by 5 bases, with 17 bases between. In DNA form, the CDR3 reads TGTGCCAGCAGTGCTACGGGGGAAGTAGATACTGAAGCTTTCTTT. Translation: CASSATGEVDTEAFF.

The genes are TRBV11-3 and TRBJ1-5; D gene ambiguous. Germline V lookup: CDR1 SGHNT, CDR2 YENEEA. V was cut by 7 bases and J by 2 bases, with 18 bases left in between. There are 16 residues in the CDR3. Written as DNA, the CDR3 is TGTGCCAGCACCCCATGGGATAGGGAATGCAATCAGCCCCAGCATTTT. Its protein is CASTPWDRECNQPQHF. The complete variable domain, with remaining parts taken from reference TRBV11-3 and TRBJ1-5, reads EAGVVQSPRYKIIEKKQPVAFWCNPISGHNTLYWYLQNLGQGPELLIRYENEEAVDDSQLPKDRFSAERLKGVDSTLKIQPAELGDSAVYLCASTPWDRECNQPQHFGDGTRLSIL.

This clonotype came up a few times. This chain connects TRBV20-1 to TRBJ1-1, with D hard to call. CDR3 length: 11 amino acids. Germline V gene lookup returns CDR1 DFQATT and CDR2 SNEGSKA (reference sequence). Trimming cost V 1 base and J 5 bases, with 5 bases left between them. This CDR3 is CSARGGTEAFF. Here the CDR3 DNA reads TGCAGTGCTAGAGGAGGGACTGAAGCTTTCTTT.

The count of this clonotype is one. A read error may explain this, as a much larger clone is one base away. The chain couples TRBV7-9 to TRBJ2-3; the match to TRBD1 covers 7 bases. This CDR3 is 13 amino acids long. Germline assignment: CDR1 SEHNR and CDR2 FQNEAQ (reference sequence). This chain's CDR3 is CASSLAGTDKQYF. DNA of the CDR3: TGTGCCAGCAGCTTGGCCGGGACAGATAAGCAGTATTTT.

This clonotype was counted ten times or more. The chain combines TRBV5-1 with TRBJ1-1, with TRBD1 matching 7 bases. This CDR3 contains 14 residues. The germline V gene has CDR1 SGHRS and CDR2 YFSETQ. V lost 3 bases and J lost 6; bases outside the gene matches: 8. CDR3 protein: CASSYETGSAEAFF. The CDR3, as DNA: TGCGCCAGCAGCTACGAGACAGGGAGTGCTGAAGCTTTCTTT.

This clonotype was counted ten times or more. The chain joins TRBV23-1 to TRBJ2-4; TRBD1 or TRBD2 may be the D gene (5 bases each). TRBV23-1 is an ORF, with its function uncertain. The CDR3 extends over 17 amino acids. V lost 3 bases, J lost 0 bases, and 15 bases lay in between. The CDR3 here is CASSQTGTGLAKNIQYF. The CDR3 coding sequence is TGCGCCAGCAGTCAGACCGGGACGGGGCTAGCCAAAAACATTCAGTACTTC.

A single count supports this clonotype. The chain combines TRBV29-1 with TRBJ1-2; D is uncertain. The V end was cut by 4 bases, the J end by 10 bases, with 16 bases between. The CDR3 runs to 12 residues. Germline V lookup: CDR1 SQVTM, CDR2 ANQGSEA. CDR3 nucleotides: TGCAGCGTTGGCCGAGACATATTGAACTACACCTTC. Protein: CSVGRDILNYTF.

This clonotype was seen at least ten times. The gene calls are TRBV20-1 and TRBJ1-1, with D maybe TRBD1 (6 bases). CDR1 is DFQATT, CDR2 SNEGSKA, per germline (reference sequence). The CDR3 length is 14 residues. V lost 2 bases, J lost 1 base, and 11 bases lay in between. The CDR3 region is CSARPYRENTEAFF. In DNA form, the CDR3 reads TGCAGTGCTAGACCATACAGGGAGAACACTGAAGCTTTCTTT.

V usage is TRBV20-1 and J usage is TRBJ2-3; 12 bases fit TRBD1. With V trimmed by 6 bases and J by 0 bases, 16 bases remained unmatched. CDR1 is DFQATT, CDR2 SNEGSKA, per germline (reference sequence). The CDR3 spans 19 residues. In DNA, the CDR3 is TGCAGTGCCCTGGGGGACAGGGGGCGAGTTATTCTTAGCACAGATACGCAGTATTTT. This translates into CSALGDRGRVILSTDTQYF.